Listed below are T cell receptor beta chains from one sample, sequenced in a study of blood T cell repertoires in COVID-19. TCRdb keeps only in-frame clones here, not all; method: immunoSEQ multiplex PCR. The repertoire holds 100,000 to 150,000 clones, roughly 90% seen once, with about 4.5% in the top ten. The sequenced material came from peripheral blood. These TCRs come from a man between 60 and 75 years old with COVID-19, enrolled during active disease. CDR3s leave out the opening cysteine and the closing phenylalanine or tryptophan. Each record gives: D gene, V gene, clone size, CDR3 protein. A D gene is named only where the DNA matches it firmly. Where a row states a size, it is once, few, many or the class of an expanded clone; other rows omit it.

NA	TRBV3-1/TRBV3-2	NA	ASSETGDQPQH
TRBD1	TRBV18	NA	ASSPTGVLNTIY
TRBD1	TRBV7-6	once	ASSLGTGGWNEQF
NA	TRBV11-3	NA	ASSLVQGGQF
NA	TRBV19	NA	ASSTGPGTDTQY
NA	TRBV19	NA	ASSLTWPGENEQF
TRBD1	TRBV5-4	once	ASSHRDRVNTEAF
TRBD1	TRBV24-1	NA	ATSDTRQGEQF
NA	TRBV18	NA	ASSPNSYEQY
NA	TRBV6-6	NA	ASSPQGNTEAF
NA	TRBV28	NA	ASSFGRGYEQY
NA	TRBV3-1/TRBV3-2	once	ASSQDAGPNNEQF
NA	TRBV27	NA	ASSSPGGTGSPLH
TRBD1	TRBV2	few	ASSEGRGQEKLF